This TCR beta chain was sequenced during a study of cytomegalovirus exposure and HLA in healthy donors (TCRdb year 2017). For the study in its entirety: An earlier analysis of a few hundred of the donors reported approximately 260 Gb of sequence data and 100 million to 120 million unique TCR beta sequences obtained from roughly 170 million T cells. An early release that covered about 600 HLA-typed donors contained approximately 300 gigabases of sequencing data and tens of millions of unique TCR sequences. Of the approximately 400 genotyped donors, approximately 83% fell in the genetic ancestry cluster associated with self-reported Caucasian donors. The study aimed to test whether signatures of past pathogen exposure could be identified by cataloging public T cell receptors. The study used immunosequencing to profile the T cell repertoires of several hundred subjects and linked those repertoires to cytomegalovirus serostatus. Besides the first cohort of 550 to 750 subjects, a separate validation cohort made up of 90 to 150 different subjects was used. High-throughput TCR immunosequencing, statistical association of individual TCRs with disease status, and machine learning were combined to predict cytomegalovirus infection status. To study patterns of TCR occurrence, a later analysis re-analyzed previously published TCR beta repertoires from 500 to 850 donors and added high-resolution HLA genotyping. In the later analysis, no new phenotypic data were used to find candidate immune exposures; instead, reliance was placed on TCR beta sequences and their occurrence across donors. To decide whether each TCR beta V gene segment behaved as functional or pseudogenic, an earlier analysis of some 580 of the donors relied on high-throughput TCR beta sequencing. Alongside the repertoire data, information on donor age, sex, ethnicity and CMV serostatus was compiled. A later genetic analysis took genome-wide SNP genotypes for about 55% of the roughly 670 donors and used that subset as a discovery cohort. Every discovery cohort repertoire had been produced on one sequencing platform. HLA typing included class I and class II loci at four-digit resolution. Typing coverage varied by locus: roughly 629-630 donors for A, B, C, DRB1 and DQB1; more than 500 for DQA1; 600 to 610 for DPA1; some 470 for DPB1. A handful of DR-DQ haplotypes were handled as single units for association and clustering because linkage in the cohort was strong. Across 300 to 500 genotyped donors of the cohort, an average of roughly 250,000 unique TCR beta nucleotide sequences per donor were sequenced, and approximately 17% of those sequences were non-productive. General study outcomes and caveats: Strong co-occurrence of HLA alleles, especially DR and DQ, made assigning TCR associations to individual alleles difficult. A further reported finding was that TCR beta sequences accurately predicted the HLA-A and HLA-B alleles for most subjects in the first cohort. Because counts were too low, more than 15 rarely observed V segments, including chromosome 9 orphons, were left out of the earlier analysis of approximately 500 of the donors. In a later genetic analysis, a missense DCLRE1C variant was associated with V-gene and J-gene trimming of TCR beta chains, and the association was replicated in an independent cohort. A cluster of highly shared sequence variants was judged likely to represent a technical artifact of the sequencing pipeline. In both the original and validation cohorts, the classifier was reported to diagnose cytomegalovirus status with high specificity and sensitivity. Immune exposure information for the cohort was limited to CMV serostatus. A later analysis found that most CMV-associated TCR beta chains appeared HLA-restricted, with HLA associations seemingly driven largely by CMV exposure. In the study, approximately 160 TCR beta chains were listed as associated with cytomegalovirus. Correlated functional status among segregating V segments might reflect linkage disequilibrium, but an unknown experimental factor could not be ruled out. It was suggested by the authors that the approach could potentially be generalized to other disease states and immunological phenotypes. Compared with the roughly 700-donor mean, donors in an Asian-associated ancestry cluster had fewer N-insertions in productive TCRs, according to a later genetic analysis. Compared with equally common non-associated chains, HLA-associated TCR beta chains in a later analysis were more clonally expanded and had lower generation probabilities. In an earlier analysis of more than 500 of the donors, most TCR beta V segments appeared in productive rearrangements about 87% or about 30% of the time, broadly matching IMGT annotations. According to a later analysis, parvovirus B19, influenza, CMV and Epstein-Barr virus appeared linked to several top co-occurrence clusters. In a later analysis, the rate of TCR association differed among HLA loci, with DRB1 alleles having the most associated TCRs and HLA-C alleles having the fewest. Roughly uniform sequencing depth across donors was assumed in presence/absence analyses, although this assumption may not hold. HLA typing was unavailable for some donors at each locus, so association tests used only the typed subset. Specific HLA alleles were associated with 15,000 to 20,000 TCR beta sequences at a false discovery rate of 0.05 in a later analysis. The cohort was sequenced for TCR beta chains only, and without alpha or paired-chain data the features that could be detected were limited. In vitro tests confirmed that a few of the cytomegalovirus-associated TCR beta chains recognize cytomegalovirus antigens. The 87-base-pair reads could not distinguish some IMGT-functional V segments, including TRBV6-2 and TRBV6-3, so those segments were excluded. Most TCR sequences were seen in very few donors, while some public TCRs were found in many individuals.

Turning to this clone: Its antigen remains undetermined. Base quality data are lacking; no much larger clone is found one base away.

In the germline V gene, CDR1 corresponds to SGHDN and CDR2 to FVKESK. There are 15 amino acids in the CDR3, from cysteine to phenylalanine inclusive. Kept here is only the CDR3 DNA, which spans 45 bases and is read in frame from base 1. V loses 1 base, J loses 1 base, and the germline ends lie 11 bases apart. The cohort comprised around 700 healthy bone marrow donors. At the time of sampling, all cohort members were nominally healthy, though unrecorded immune exposures were likely present. The donor tested CMV seropositive and was one of the 289 seropositive cohort members. A peripheral blood sample was collected from each donor, and TCR beta sequencing was performed on peripheral blood mononuclear cells. The Qiagen DNeasy Blood Extraction Kit was used to extract genomic DNA from the blood cell samples. Library preparation used the immunoSEQ multiplex PCR assay. For the multiplex PCR, a mixture combining 60 forward primers for TCR Vbeta segments and 13 reverse primers for TCR Jbeta segments was used. Amplification of the CDR3 region of rearranged TCR beta genes was performed with a multiplex PCR assay on genomic DNA. On the Illumina HiSeq System, the amplified TCR beta libraries were sequenced as 87-base-pair reads. In the paper's pipeline: A later analysis counted about 76 million unique TCR beta chains across the 550 to 750 repertoires, and roughly 10 million of these chains were shared by at least two donors. Raw reads were error-corrected and collapsed into unique sequences with a nearest-neighbor algorithm that merged closely related sequences to remove PCR and sequencing errors. To assign V, D and J gene segments, CDR3 sequences were aligned to IMGT reference sequences. For a sequence to be retained, a match of at least six nucleotides was required to both a V gene segment and a J gene segment. A rearrangement was called productive if the CDR3 had no stop codons and remained in frame with V and J, and every other rearrangement was called non-productive. Following IMGT convention, CDR3 was defined as the stretch from the second conserved V-encoded cysteine to the conserved J-encoded phenylalanine. Sequences without an unambiguous match to a single V gene segment were excluded from the earlier analysis of over 500 of the donors. An earlier analysis of under 750 of the donors called V segments functional above 56.7% productive rearrangements and segregating when the between-donor standard deviation exceeded 5%. A statistical classification framework was built to diagnose cytomegalovirus status from the catalog of TCR beta chain sequences. In a later analysis, TCR nucleotide sequences were compared against IMGT/GENE-DB human TR gene sequences so that V and J genes could be assigned. Using the TCRdist pipeline, a later analysis assigned CDR3 sequences along with most-parsimonious VDJ recombination scenarios. In a later analysis, every TCR beta chain was defined by the combination of its CDR3 amino acid sequence and its V-gene family, and reads without a unique V-gene family were dropped. In a later analysis, fewer than 600 highly shared, low-generation-probability nucleotide sequences were removed to address suspected cross-contamination and a sequencing artifact. A later analysis calculated a clonal expansion index for each public chain from normalized within-repertoire ranks of inferred template counts. In a later analysis, generation probabilities were computed using a VDJ recombination model fitted to out-of-frame rearrangements, and the results were checked against IGoR. Hypergeometric tests were used in a later analysis to score TCR-TCR, TCR-HLA and TCR-CMV co-occurrence, with a repertoire-size bias correction applied to the TCR pairs. False discovery rates were estimated in a later analysis by permuting HLA or CMV assignments 20 times. In a later analysis, co-occurring TCRs were grouped using DBSCAN, with TCRdist sequence similarity added in when clustering inside HLA-allele-positive subsets. Repertoires with fewer than 30,000 or more than 120,000 public chains, plus five repertoires with anomalous nucleotide sharing, were excluded from co-occurrence clustering. Held by TCRdb, this immuneACCESS table contains in-frame sequences only and omits some clones. Under half of the omission traces to an unresolved V gene where checked; the cause of the rest is unknown. V and J calls and clone size are as listed in that table; D and trimming were resolved from the DNA. In this sample the table shows 82,000 or so clones, roughly 72% of which occur a single time. The ten biggest clones cover around 6.4% of the sample.

The chain uses TRBV14 and TRBJ2-7; D gene: possibly TRBD1, on 5 matching bases. The source is a woman in her forties or fifties in good health and CMV-seropositive. The sequencing input was PBMCs. The CDR3 amino acid sequence is: CASSQGLTVSYEQYF. The DNA sequence reads TGTGCCAGCAGCCAAGGCTTGACAGTTTCCTACGAGCAGTACTTC.